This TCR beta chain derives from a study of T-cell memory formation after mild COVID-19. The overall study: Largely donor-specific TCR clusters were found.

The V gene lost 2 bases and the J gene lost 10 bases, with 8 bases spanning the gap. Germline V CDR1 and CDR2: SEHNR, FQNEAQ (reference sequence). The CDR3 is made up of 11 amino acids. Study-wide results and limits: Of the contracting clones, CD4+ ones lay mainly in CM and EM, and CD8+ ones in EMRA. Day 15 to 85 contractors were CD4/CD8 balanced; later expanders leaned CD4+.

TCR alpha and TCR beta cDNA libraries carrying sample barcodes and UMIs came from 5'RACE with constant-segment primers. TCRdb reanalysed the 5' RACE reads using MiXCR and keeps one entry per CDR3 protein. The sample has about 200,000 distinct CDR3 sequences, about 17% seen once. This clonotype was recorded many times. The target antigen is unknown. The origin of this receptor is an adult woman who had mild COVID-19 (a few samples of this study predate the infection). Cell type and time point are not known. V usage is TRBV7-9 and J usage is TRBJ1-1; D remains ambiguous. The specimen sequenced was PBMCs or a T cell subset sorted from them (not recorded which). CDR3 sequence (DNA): TGTGCCAGCAGCTTATTAGGAGGAGCTTTCTTT. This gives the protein CASSLLGGAFF.